This T cell receptor beta chain was documented in a study of blood T cell repertoires in COVID-19. Trimming shortened V by 6 bases and J by 2 bases, and 16 bases separated the two germline ends. The CDR3 runs to 15 residues. From germline, CDR1 is SNHLY and CDR2 FYNNEI. Data came from immunoSEQ multiplex PCR; TCRdb stores just in-frame clones and leaves some out. The table has approximately 190,000 clones, around 80% seen once; the top ten hold approximately 15%. The genes are TRBV2 and TRBJ2-5; TRBD2 might be the D (6 bases). Sequencing was performed on peripheral blood. The receptor's source is a man between 25 and 39 years old with active or convalescent COVID-19. CDR3 in DNA: TGTGCCAGCAGCGTCCGTCGGGGGAGTCAAGAGACCCAGTACTTC. As protein: CASSVRRGSQETQYF.